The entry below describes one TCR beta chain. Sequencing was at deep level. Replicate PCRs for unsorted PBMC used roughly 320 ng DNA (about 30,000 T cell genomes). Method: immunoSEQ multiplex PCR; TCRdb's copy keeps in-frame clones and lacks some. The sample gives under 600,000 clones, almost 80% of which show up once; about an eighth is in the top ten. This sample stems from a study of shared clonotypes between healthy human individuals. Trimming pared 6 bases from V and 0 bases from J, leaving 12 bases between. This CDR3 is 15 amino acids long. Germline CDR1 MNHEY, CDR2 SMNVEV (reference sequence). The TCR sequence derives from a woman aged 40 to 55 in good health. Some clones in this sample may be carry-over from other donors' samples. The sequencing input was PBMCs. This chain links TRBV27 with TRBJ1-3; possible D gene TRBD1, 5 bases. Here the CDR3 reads CASSLVGTSGNTIYF. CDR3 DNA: TGTGCCAGCAGCCTGGTCGGGACCTCTGGAAACACCATATATTTT.